The 7 T cell receptor beta chains in this list originate from one sample, sequenced in a study of OX40 agonist ivuxolimab in advanced cancers. This table comes from immunoSEQ multiplex PCR, and its TCRdb copy is limited to in-frame clones, with some not included. Of about 18,000 clones in the sample, around 85% were seen once. Sample: CD4+ or CD8+ T cells sorted from blood, taken in a trial of the OX40 agonist ivuxolimab. The receptors stem from an adult with an advanced solid tumor such as melanoma, head and neck, liver or kidney cancer.

The rearrangement uses TRBV7-6 and TRBJ2-7; D uncertain. The V end lost 4 bases, the J end lost 3 bases, and 10 bases lay between the germline ends. Germline values: CDR1 SGHVS, CDR2 FNYEAQ. CDR3 length equals 13 residues. The CDR3 loop is CASSSSPSYEQYF. The CDR3 nucleotides read TGTGCCAGCAGCTCGTCCCCAAGCTACGAGCAGTACTTC.

The chain is built from TRBV19 and TRBJ1-2; 10 nucleotides align to TRBD1. Germline lookup yields CDR1 LNHDA and CDR2 SQIVND (reference sequence). This CDR3 is 15 amino acids long. After removal of 3 bases from V and 3 bases from J, the junction contained 4 bases not matched to a gene. The CDR3 nucleotides read TGTGCCAGTAGTATCGGGGGGACAGGGGACTATGGCTACACCTTC. Protein product: CASSIGGTGDYGYTF.

Written as DNA, the CDR3 is TGTGCCAGCACTATCACGGCACCTTCAGCAGATACGCAGTATTTT. It codes for CASTITAPSADTQYF. This rearrangement joins TRBV7-8 to TRBJ2-3; D is undetermined. Trimming removed 7 bases from V and 4 bases from J, with 18 bases in between. This CDR3 comprises 15 residues. The germline V gene encodes CDR1 SGHVS and CDR2 FQNEAQ.

The CDR3 DNA is TGTGCCAGCAGCTTAAGTTCTACGTACGAGCAGTACTTC. The encoded protein is CASSLSSTYEQYF. The chain employs TRBV7-9 and TRBJ2-7, with D uncertain. With 2 bases removed from V and 4 bases from J, the gap between germline ends came to 9 bases. Germline lookup yields CDR1 SEHNR and CDR2 FQNEAQ (reference sequence). The CDR3 sequence is 13 residues long.

The chain combines TRBV6-4 with TRBJ1-2; 10 nucleotides align to TRBD1. CDR1 MRHNA and CDR2 SNTAGT come from the germline V gene. The V gene end was trimmed by 8 bases and the J gene end by 7 bases; junction bases not matched to a gene: 25. The CDR3 consists of 19 residues. CDR3 protein: CASPKTPGTGASFELGYTF. The CDR3 region has the DNA TGTGCCAGCCCCAAAACCCCCGGGACAGGGGCCTCGTTCGAACTTGGCTACACCTTC.

V is TRBV6-5 and J is TRBJ2-7; either TRBD1 or TRBD2 may fit D (6 bases each). The length of the CDR3 is 14 residues. Between the trimmed V and J ends, which lost 7 bases and 7 bases, there was a span of 20 bases. Germline-derived CDR1 and CDR2 are MNHEY and SVGAGI. Here the CDR3 reads CASKPQGGIWEQYF. Written as DNA, the CDR3 is TGTGCCAGCAAGCCCCAAGGGGGGATCTGGGAGCAGTACTTC.

J is TRBJ1-1 and V is TRBV4-2, with TRBD1 matching over 9 bases. With 3 bases clipped from V and 4 bases from J, the junction kept 3 bases outside the gene matches. The CDR3 has 14 residues. The germline V gene encodes CDR1 LGHNA and CDR2 YNFKEQ. The chain's CDR3 is CASSQDRGATEAFF. As DNA, the CDR3 is TGTGCCAGCAGCCAGGACAGGGGAGCCACTGAAGCTTTCTTT.